The clone carrying this TCR beta chain came up a few times. Its antigen is undetermined. This entry belongs to a study of vaccination effects on CD4 cells after COVID-19. This table comes from immunoSEQ multiplex PCR, and its TCRdb copy is limited to in-frame clones, with some not included. The data hold approximately 65,000 clones, with roughly 81% observed a single time. J lost 1 base, V lost 1 base, and 7 bases had no gene match. The germline gives CDR1 SGHTA, CDR2 FQGTGA. The CDR3 covers 17 residues. ViraFEST used viral peptide pools to expand antigen-specific CD4+ T cells before sequencing. A 10-day culture period preceded the isolation of CD4+ T cells. Participants completed two doses of the BNT162b2 or mRNA-1273 vaccine.

This receptor was obtained from a human donor who received a COVID-19 vaccine. The material sequenced was CD4+ T cells from PBMCs cultured with HCoV-229E spike peptides, taken after COVID-19 vaccination. The chain uses TRBV7-3 and TRBJ2-3, with 8 bases matching TRBD1. The CDR3, as DNA: TGTGCCAGCAGCTTAAACCCCAGGGGGCTCGGCACAGATACGCAGTATTTT. Its protein is CASSLNPRGLGTDTQYF.